These 19 T cell receptor beta chains share one sample of origin, sequenced in a study of T cell repertoires in cytomegalovirus infection. TCRdb redid the calling of the reads with MiXCR, one entry per CDR3 protein. The sample has about 360,000 distinct CDR3 sequences, around 18% seen once. The specimen was PBMCs. These receptors were collected from a human donor in good health (CMV status not recorded). Some clones in this sample may be carry-over from other donors' samples.

This clonotype showed up many times. This chain links TRBV7-2 with TRBJ2-5, with 12 positions matching TRBD2. Trimming cost V 3 bases and J 5 bases; bases outside gene matches: 10. CDR3 length: 17 amino acids. CDR1 is SGHTA, CDR2 FQGNSA, per germline. CDR3 loop: CASSFHGLAGSGETQYF. Written as DNA, the CDR3 is TGTGCCAGCAGCTTCCACGGACTAGCGGGGTCGGGGGAGACCCAGTACTTC.

This clonotype was counted many times. The rearrangement links TRBV7-8 to TRBJ1-6; TRBD1 matches at 9 bases. This CDR3 region has 17 residues. V was pared by 5 bases and J by 10 bases, with 15 bases of the junction left unmatched. Per the germline V gene, CDR1 is SGHVS and CDR2 is FQNEAQ. The CDR3 DNA sequence: TGTGCCAGCAGCCCGGGACAGGGAAGATCCCTGGGGTCACCCCTCCACTTT. Protein: CASSPGQGRSLGSPLHF.

This clonotype came up a few times. This chain connects TRBV5-5 to TRBJ2-2; 10 nucleotides match TRBD2. The length of the CDR3 is 18 residues. V lost 0 bases and J lost 1; bases outside the gene matches: 6. Germline CDR1 is SGHKS and CDR2 is YYEKEE (reference sequence). The CDR3 region has the DNA TGTGCCAGCAGCTTGGAGATAGCGGGGGGAATGAACACCGGGGAGCTGTTTTTT. Translating it yields CASSLEIAGGMNTGELFF.

This CDR3 reads CASSSTGGLQEQYF. The CDR3 DNA reads as TGTGCCAGCAGCTCGACAGGGGGCCTGCAGGAGCAGTACTTC. The chain recombines TRBV28 with TRBJ2-7; 10 bases fit TRBD1. The CDR3 is 14 amino acids. CDR1 is MDHEN, CDR2 SYDVKM, per germline. The V segment lost 6 bases and the J segment 7 bases; nucleotides outside the gene matches: 9.

This clonotype was detected a few times. The chain recombines TRBV12-3 or TRBV12-4 with TRBJ2-2, with D perhaps assigned TRBD1 or TRBD2 (5 bases each). Trimming stripped 3 bases from V and 8 bases from J, with 16 bases between. The CDR3 runs 15 residues. In DNA, the CDR3 is TGTGCCAGCAGTTTTTTCGGGGACCCGGAGGGGGAGCTGTTTTTT. Translation gives CASSFFGDPEGELFF.

The chain is built from TRBV20-1 and TRBJ2-5; D unclear. Trimming shortened V by 0 bases and J by 4 bases, and 12 bases separated the two germline ends. Germline CDR1 and CDR2: DFQATT and SNEGSKA (reference sequence). The CDR3 is 14 amino acids. The CDR3 coding sequence is TGCAGTGCTAGAGATTTCGGCAGGCCAGAGACCCAGTACTTC. This sequence encodes CSARDFGRPETQYF.

This clonotype turned up a few times. J is TRBJ1-3 and V is TRBV6-5, with 7 positions matching TRBD1. Losses at the gene ends were 6 bases for V and 2 bases for J; bases not matched to a gene: 13. Germline V gene lookup returns CDR1 MNHEY and CDR2 SVGAGI. The CDR3 has 17 amino acids. The CDR3 nucleotides read TGTGCCAGCAGCCAAGACGCTACAGGGGCGACTGGAAACACCATATATTTT. Residues: CASSQDATGATGNTIYF.

The V gene is TRBV7-6, the J gene TRBJ1-1; possible D gene TRBD1, 5 bases. V lost 2 bases, J lost 3 bases, and 13 bases lay in between. This CDR3 has 15 amino acids. Looked up from germline, CDR1 is SGHVS and CDR2 is FNYEAQ. The CDR3 loop reads CASSLRVGVHTEAFF. The CDR3 DNA follows: TGTGCCAGCAGCTTACGAGTGGGGGTTCACACTGAAGCTTTCTTT. The variable domain in full, with the rest retrieved from reference TRBV7-6 and TRBJ1-1, is GAGVSQSPRYKVTKRGQDVALRCDPISGHVSLYWYRQALGQGPEFLTYFNYEAQQDKSGLPNDRFSAERPEGSISTLTIQRTEQRDSAMYRCASSLRVGVHTEAFFGQGTRLTVV.

This clonotype was observed a few times. The CDR3 region has the DNA TGTGCCAGCAGTTGGGGGGCCATAGGAGAGACCCAGTACTTC. Translation gives CASSWGAIGETQYF. This chain links TRBV28 with TRBJ2-5; possibly TRBD1 or TRBD2 for D (6 bases each). CDR1 and CDR2 (germline): MDHEN, SYDVKM. The CDR3 runs 14 residues. V was cut by 4 bases and J by 4 bases, with 13 bases left in between.

This clonotype appeared a few times. CDR3: CSARDHPWGGRGHEQYF. CDR3 in DNA: TGCAGTGCTAGAGATCACCCTTGGGGCGGGAGGGGGCACGAGCAGTACTTC. V and J are TRBV20-1 and TRBJ2-7; 9 bases align to TRBD2. Germline CDR1 reads DFQATT; CDR2 reads SNEGSKA (reference sequence). With 0 bases clipped from V and 5 bases from J, the junction kept 14 bases outside the gene matches. CDR3 length equals 17 residues.

This clonotype has at least ten counts. The V and J genes are TRBV7-8 and TRBJ2-5, with 9 bases lining up with TRBD2. The CDR3 covers 16 residues. Trimming cost V 3 bases and J 5 bases; bases outside gene matches: 10. Germline V lookup: CDR1 SGHVS, CDR2 FQNEAQ. Written as DNA, the CDR3 is TGTGCCAGCAGCTTCTCGGGCCTAGCGGGACGCGAGACCCAGTACTTC. It codes for CASSFSGLAGRETQYF.

This clonotype was recorded a few times. The chain couples TRBV5-6 to TRBJ2-1, with 8 nucleotides matching TRBD1. Trimming cost V 4 bases and J 0 bases; bases outside gene matches: 3. CDR1 is SGHDT, CDR2 YYEEEE, per germline. The CDR3 extends over 15 amino acids. The CDR3 here is CASSEDRVSYNEQFF. The CDR3 DNA reads as TGTGCCAGCAGCGAGGACAGGGTCTCCTACAATGAGCAGTTCTTC. The full variable domain, its missing parts supplied by reference TRBV5-6 and TRBJ2-1, is DAGVTQSPTHLIKTRGQQVTLRCSPKSGHDTVSWYQQALGQGPQFIFQYYEEEERQRGNFPDRFSGHQFPNYSSELNVNALLLGDSALYLCASSEDRVSYNEQFFGPGTRLTVL.

This clonotype was seen repeatedly, ten times or more. The V and J genes are TRBV6-1 and TRBJ2-7; D gene uncertain. Trimming shortened V by 4 bases and J by 3 bases, and 7 bases separated the two germline ends. CDR3 length equals 12 residues. Germline V gives CDR1 MNHNS, CDR2 SASEGT. CDR3 nucleotide sequence: TGTGCCAGCAGTGCTAACATCTACGAGCAGTACTTC. Translated, it gives CASSANIYEQYF.

The chain couples TRBV20-1 to TRBJ2-1; 8 bases are a match to TRBD2. The CDR3 loop spans 15 amino acids. V was pared by 3 bases and J by 3 bases, with 7 bases of the junction left unmatched. Germline values: CDR1 DFQATT, CDR2 SNEGSKA (reference sequence). The CDR3 DNA reads as TGCAGTGCTAGTCCCGGGGGGGCCTACTACAATGAGCAGTTCTTC. Protein: CSASPGGAYYNEQFF.

The chain has TRBV4-1 and TRBJ1-4; the D gene is possibly TRBD1 (5 bases). CDR1 and CDR2 (germline): MGHRA, YSYEKL. The germline V and J ends were trimmed by 0 bases and 10 bases, with 9 bases remaining between them. The CDR3 loop spans 13 amino acids. The DNA of the CDR3 is TGCGCCAGCAGCCAAGATCCGCAGGGAAAACTGTTTTTT. Translated, it gives CASSQDPQGKLFF.

This clonotype showed up just a few times. The chain uses TRBV5-5 and TRBJ2-2; D remains unclear. The CDR3 covers 16 residues. Looked up from germline, CDR1 is SGHKS and CDR2 is YYEKEE (reference sequence). The germline V and J ends were trimmed by 3 bases and 2 bases, with 14 bases remaining between them. CDR3 loop: CASSSRDTINTGELFF. In nucleotides, the CDR3 is TGTGCCAGCAGCTCACGCGACACAATTAACACCGGGGAGCTGTTTTTT.

At least ten counts were recorded for this clonotype. The CDR3 DNA sequence: TGTGCCAGCAGCTTAGAATGGTCAGGGAACTACGAGCAGTACTTC. Translating gives CASSLEWSGNYEQYF. This chain links TRBV7-9 with TRBJ2-7, with D maybe TRBD1 (5 bases). V lost 1 base and J lost 3, with 13 bases in between. Germline assignment: CDR1 SEHNR and CDR2 FQNEAQ (reference sequence). The CDR3 is 15 amino acids.

This clonotype was seen many times. V is TRBV12-5 and J is TRBJ2-7; no firm D call. The CDR3 is 12 amino acids. The V and J ends lost 3 bases and 6 bases respectively, with 9 bases between them. Germline V gene data show CDR1 as LGHNT and CDR2 as FRNRAP. Here the CDR3 reads CASGLVTGEQYF. CDR3 DNA: TGTGCTAGTGGTTTAGTGACTGGCGAGCAGTACTTC.

This clonotype was recorded at least ten times. V and J are TRBV12-3 or TRBV12-4 and TRBJ2-4; D may correspond to TRBD1 or TRBD2 (5 bases each). Deletions cut 6 bases from V and 5 bases from J, with 14 bases between. The CDR3 spans 14 residues. In DNA, the CDR3 is TGTGCCAGCAGCCCGGGACGACCGGAAAACATTCAGTACTTC. Residues: CASSPGRPENIQYF.